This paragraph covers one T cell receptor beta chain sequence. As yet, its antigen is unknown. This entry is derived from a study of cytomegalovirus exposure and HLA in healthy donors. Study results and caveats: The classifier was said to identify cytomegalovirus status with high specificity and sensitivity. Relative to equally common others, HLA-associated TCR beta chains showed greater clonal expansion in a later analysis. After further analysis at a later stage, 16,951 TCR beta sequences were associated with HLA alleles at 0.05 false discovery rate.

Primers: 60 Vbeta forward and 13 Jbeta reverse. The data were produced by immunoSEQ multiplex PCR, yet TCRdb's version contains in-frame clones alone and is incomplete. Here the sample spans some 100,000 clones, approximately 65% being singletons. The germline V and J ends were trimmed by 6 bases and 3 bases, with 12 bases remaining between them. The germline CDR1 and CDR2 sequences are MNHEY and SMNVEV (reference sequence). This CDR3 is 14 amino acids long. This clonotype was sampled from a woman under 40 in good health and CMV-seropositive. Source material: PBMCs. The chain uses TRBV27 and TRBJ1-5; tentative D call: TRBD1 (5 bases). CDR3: CASRNTGVNQPQHF. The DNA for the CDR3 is TGTGCCAGCAGAAATACAGGAGTCAATCAGCCCCAGCATTTT.